This T cell receptor beta chain originates from a study of cytomegalovirus exposure and HLA in healthy donors. Study context: Of all 400 or so donors who were genotyped, roughly 81% belonged to the Caucasian-associated ancestry cluster. Broader study findings: In vitro data verified three CMV-associated chains as specific for CMV antigens. Previous analysis showed most TCR beta V segments were productive about 90% or about 30% of the time. Later analysis suggested most CMV-associated TCR beta chains were HLA-restricted.

The CDR3 covers 14 residues. Per germline, CDR1 SGHRS and CDR2 YFSETQ. V lost 3 bases to trimming and J lost 1 base; unmatched junction nucleotides: 2. The PCR made use of 60 Vbeta and 13 Jbeta primers. TCRdb's table, derived via immunoSEQ multiplex PCR, lists solely in-frame clones and lacks some. The sample has 110,000 or so clones, approximately 80% seen once; the top ten hold around 2.6%. About this clone: Its antigen is unidentified. The identical CDR3 is also encoded by other nucleotide sequences in the sample.

This TCR was recovered from a woman aged 18-29 years in good health and CMV-seronegative. The sequenced sample consisted of PBMCs. The V and J genes are TRBV5-1 and TRBJ2-5; 8 nucleotides agree with TRBD1. Written as DNA, the CDR3 is TGCGCCAGCAGCTCCGGACAGGGCCAAGAGACCCAGTACTTC. This sequence encodes CASSSGQGQETQYF.